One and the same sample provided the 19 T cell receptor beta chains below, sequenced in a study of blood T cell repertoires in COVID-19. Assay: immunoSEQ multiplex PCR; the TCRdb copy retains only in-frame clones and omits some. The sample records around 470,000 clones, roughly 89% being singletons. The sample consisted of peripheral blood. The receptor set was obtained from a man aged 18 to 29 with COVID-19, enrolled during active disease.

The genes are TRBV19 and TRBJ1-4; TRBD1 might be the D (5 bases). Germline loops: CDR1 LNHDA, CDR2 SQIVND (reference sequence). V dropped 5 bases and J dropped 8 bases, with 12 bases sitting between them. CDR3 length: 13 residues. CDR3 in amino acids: CASSSSPGEKLFF. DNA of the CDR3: TGTGCCAGTAGTTCCAGCCCAGGGGAAAAACTGTTTTTT.

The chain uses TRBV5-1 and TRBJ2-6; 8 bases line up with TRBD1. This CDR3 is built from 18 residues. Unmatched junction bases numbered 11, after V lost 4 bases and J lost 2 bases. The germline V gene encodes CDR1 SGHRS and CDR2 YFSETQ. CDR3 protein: CASSPLTGASAGANVLTF. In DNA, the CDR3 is TGCGCCAGCAGCCCCTTGACAGGGGCGAGCGCTGGGGCCAACGTCCTGACTTTC.

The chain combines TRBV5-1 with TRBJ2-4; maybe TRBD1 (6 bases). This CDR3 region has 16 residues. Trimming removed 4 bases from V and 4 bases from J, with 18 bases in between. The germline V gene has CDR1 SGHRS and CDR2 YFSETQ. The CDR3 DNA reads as TGCGCCAGCAGCATTGGAGTAGGGGACAAGAAAAACATTCAGTACTTC. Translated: CASSIGVGDKKNIQYF.

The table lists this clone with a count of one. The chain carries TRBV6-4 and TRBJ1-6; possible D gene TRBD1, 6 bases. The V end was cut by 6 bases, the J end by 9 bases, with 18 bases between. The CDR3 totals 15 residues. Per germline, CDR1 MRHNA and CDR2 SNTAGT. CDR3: CASSQTQGRGSPLHF. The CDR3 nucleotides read TGTGCCAGCAGCCAGACACAGGGAAGGGGTTCACCCCTCCACTTT.

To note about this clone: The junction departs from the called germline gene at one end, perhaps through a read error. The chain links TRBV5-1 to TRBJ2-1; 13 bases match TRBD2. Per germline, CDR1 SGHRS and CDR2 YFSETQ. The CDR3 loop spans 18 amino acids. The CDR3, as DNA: TGCGCCAGCAGGTTGGAACTAGCGGGAGGGCCGCAACAGAATGAGCAGTTCTTC. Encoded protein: CASRLELAGGPQQNEQFF. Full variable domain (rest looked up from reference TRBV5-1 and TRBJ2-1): KAGVTQTPRYLIKTRGQQVTLSCSPISGHRSVSWYQQTPGQGLQFLFEYFSETQRNKGNFPGRFSGRQFSNSRSEMNVSTLELGDSALYLCASRLELAGGPQQNEQFFGPGTRLTVL.

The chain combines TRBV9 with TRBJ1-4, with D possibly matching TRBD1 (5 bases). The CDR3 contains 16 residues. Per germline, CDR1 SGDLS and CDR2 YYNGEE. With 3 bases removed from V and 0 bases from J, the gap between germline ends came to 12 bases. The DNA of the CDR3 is TGTGCCAGCAGCGCTCAACCACAGGCAACTAATGAAAAACTGTTTTTT. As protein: CASSAQPQATNEKLFF.

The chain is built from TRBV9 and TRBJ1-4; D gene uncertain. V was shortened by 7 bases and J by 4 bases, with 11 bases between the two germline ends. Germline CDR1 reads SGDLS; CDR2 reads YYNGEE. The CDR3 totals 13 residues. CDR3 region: CASSPGYNEKLFF. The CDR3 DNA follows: TGTGCCAGCTCCCCCGGGTATAATGAAAAACTGTTTTTT.

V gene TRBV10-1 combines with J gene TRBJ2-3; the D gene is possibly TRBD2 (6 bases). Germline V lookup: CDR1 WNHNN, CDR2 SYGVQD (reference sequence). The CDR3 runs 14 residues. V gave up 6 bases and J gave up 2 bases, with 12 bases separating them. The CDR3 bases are TGCGCCAGCAGCTCGGGACTCATCACAGATACGCAGTATTTT. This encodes CASSSGLITDTQYF.

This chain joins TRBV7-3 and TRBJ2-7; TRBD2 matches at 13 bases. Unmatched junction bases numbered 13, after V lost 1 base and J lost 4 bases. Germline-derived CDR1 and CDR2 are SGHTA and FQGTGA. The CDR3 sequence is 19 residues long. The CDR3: CASSLRTSGSAQRNYEQYF. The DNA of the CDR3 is TGTGCCAGCAGCTTAAGGACTAGCGGGAGTGCACAAAGAAATTACGAGCAGTACTTC.

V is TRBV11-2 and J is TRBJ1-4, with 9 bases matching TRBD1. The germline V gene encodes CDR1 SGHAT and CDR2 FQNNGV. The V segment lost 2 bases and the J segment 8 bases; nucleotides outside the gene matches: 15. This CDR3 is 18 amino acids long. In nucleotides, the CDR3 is TGTGCCAGCAGCTTATTAGAGATAATCGGGACAGGGAGGGAAAAACTGTTTTTT. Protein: CASSLLEIIGTGREKLFF.

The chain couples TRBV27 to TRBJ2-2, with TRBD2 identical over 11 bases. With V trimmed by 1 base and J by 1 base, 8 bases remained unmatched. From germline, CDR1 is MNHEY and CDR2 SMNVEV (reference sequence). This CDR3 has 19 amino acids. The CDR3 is CASSLFSGRAGGNTGELFF. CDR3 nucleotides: TGTGCCAGCAGTTTATTTAGCGGGAGGGCCGGAGGGAACACCGGGGAGCTGTTTTTT.

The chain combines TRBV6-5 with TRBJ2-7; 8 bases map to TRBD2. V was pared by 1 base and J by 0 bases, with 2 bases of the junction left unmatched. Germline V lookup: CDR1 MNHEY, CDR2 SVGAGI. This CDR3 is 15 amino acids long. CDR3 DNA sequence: TGTGCCAGCAGTTACTTCCTAGCGGGCTCCTACGAGCAGTACTTC. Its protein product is CASSYFLAGSYEQYF.

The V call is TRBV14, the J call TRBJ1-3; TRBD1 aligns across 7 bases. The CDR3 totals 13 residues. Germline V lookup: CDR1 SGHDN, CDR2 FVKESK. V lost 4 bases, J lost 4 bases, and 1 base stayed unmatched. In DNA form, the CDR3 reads TGTGCCAGCAGCCGGGACAGAGGAAACACCATATATTTT. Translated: CASSRDRGNTIYF.

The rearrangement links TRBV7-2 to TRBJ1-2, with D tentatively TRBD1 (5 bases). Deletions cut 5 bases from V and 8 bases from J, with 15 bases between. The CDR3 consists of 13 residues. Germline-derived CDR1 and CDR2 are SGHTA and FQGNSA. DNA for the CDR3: TGTGCCAGCAGCCCCAGGGCATTTGGAGGCTACACCTTC. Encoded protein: CASSPRAFGGYTF. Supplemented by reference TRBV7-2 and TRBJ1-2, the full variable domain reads GAGVSQSPSNKVTEKGKDVELRCDPISGHTALYWYRQSLGQGLEFLIYFQGNSAPDKSGLPSDRFSAERTGGSVSTLTIQRTQQEDSAVYLCASSPRAFGGYTFGSGTRLTVV.

CDR3 sequence reads: CASSDREERHQPQHF. The CDR3 DNA reads TGTGCCAGCAGTGACCGAGAGGAGAGGCATCAGCCCCAGCATTTT. This chain uses TRBV28 with TRBJ1-5, with no clear D. Germline values: CDR1 MDHEN, CDR2 SYDVKM. Trimming shortened V by 5 bases and J by 5 bases, and 16 bases separated the two germline ends. The CDR3 runs to 15 residues.

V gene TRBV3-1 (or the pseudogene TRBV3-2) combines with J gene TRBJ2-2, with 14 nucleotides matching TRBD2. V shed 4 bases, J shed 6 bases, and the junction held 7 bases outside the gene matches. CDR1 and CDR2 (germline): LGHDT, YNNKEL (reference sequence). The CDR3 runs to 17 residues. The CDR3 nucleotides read TGTGCCAGCAGCCTCGCCCTGACTAGCGGGGGGGCCGGGGAGCTGTTTTTT. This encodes CASSLALTSGGAGELFF.

The CDR3 protein is CASSPDRGLSYGYTF. The CDR3 DNA reads as TGTGCCAGCAGTCCGGACAGGGGGCTATCCTATGGCTACACCTTC. The chain recombines TRBV3-1 (or the pseudogene TRBV3-2) with TRBJ1-2; 11 bases map to TRBD1. The CDR3 length is 15 residues. Germline V lookup: CDR1 LGHDT, CDR2 YNNKEL (reference sequence). Trimming at V came to 6 bases and at J to 4 bases, leaving 7 bases not matched to a gene.

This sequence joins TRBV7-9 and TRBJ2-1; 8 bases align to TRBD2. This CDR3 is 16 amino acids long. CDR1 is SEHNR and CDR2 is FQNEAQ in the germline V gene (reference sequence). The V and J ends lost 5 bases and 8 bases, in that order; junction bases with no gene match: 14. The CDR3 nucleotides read TGTGCCAGCAGCCGCCCGGCGAGCGGGAGTTTGGATGAGCAGTTCTTC. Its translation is CASSRPASGSLDEQFF.

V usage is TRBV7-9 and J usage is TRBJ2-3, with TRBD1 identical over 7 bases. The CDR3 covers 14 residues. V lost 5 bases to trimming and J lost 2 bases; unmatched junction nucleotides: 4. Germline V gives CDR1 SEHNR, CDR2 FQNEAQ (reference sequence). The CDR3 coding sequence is TGTGCCAGCAGCGTACAGGGGTACACAGATACGCAGTATTTT. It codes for CASSVQGYTDTQYF. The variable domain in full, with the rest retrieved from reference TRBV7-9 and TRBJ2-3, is DTGVSQNPRHKITKRGQNVTFRCDPISEHNRLYWYRQTLGQGPEFLTYFQNEAQLEKSRLLSDRFSAERPKGSFSTLEIQRTEQGDSAMYLCASSVQGYTDTQYFGPGTRLTVL.